A single sample is the source of the 21 T cell receptor beta chains below, sequenced in a study of blood T cell repertoires in COVID-19. The data were produced by immunoSEQ multiplex PCR, yet TCRdb's version contains in-frame clones alone and is incomplete. The sample has 90,000 or so clones; 89% are singletons. Material: peripheral blood. These receptors originate from a man aged 60-69 years with COVID-19, enrolled during active disease.

Written as DNA, the CDR3 is TGTGCCAGCAGCCAAGATCAAGGTGGGGAGGGCTTGGCTGAAGCTTTCTTT. This gives the protein CASSQDQGGEGLAEAFF. The V and J genes are TRBV3-1 (or the pseudogene TRBV3-2) and TRBJ1-1; D uncertain. CDR1 and CDR2 (germline): LGHDT, YNNKEL (reference sequence). The CDR3 sequence is 17 residues long. With 0 bases removed from V and 6 bases from J, the gap between germline ends came to 20 bases.

This clone was observed a single time. The chain carries TRBV6-4 and TRBJ1-5; weak D call: TRBD1 (5 bases). CDR1 is MRHNA and CDR2 is SNTAGT in the germline V gene. Between the trimmed V and J ends, which lost 6 bases and 4 bases, there was a span of 10 bases. The CDR3 is 13 residues long. CDR3 sequence (DNA): TGTGCCAGCAGCGAGACAGCGAATCAGCCCCAGCATTTT. Amino acid sequence: CASSETANQPQHF.

The chain has TRBV24-1 and TRBJ2-2; weak D call: TRBD1 (5 bases). The CDR3 runs 15 residues. CDR1 is KGHDR, CDR2 SFDVKD, per germline. Trimming shortened V by 4 bases and J by 5 bases, and 13 bases separated the two germline ends. CDR3 bases: TGTGCCACCAGTGACGCCGACAGTTCTACCGGGGAGCTGTTTTTT. The encoded protein is CATSDADSSTGELFF.

V gene TRBV13 combines with J gene TRBJ2-1; 13 nucleotides match TRBD2. The J segment lost 6 bases and the V segment lost 6 bases, leaving 5 bases of the junction unmatched. Germline CDR1 and CDR2: PRHDT and FYEKMQ (reference sequence). The CDR3 loop spans 15 amino acids. CDR3 nucleotides: TGTGCCAGCAGTCACCGACTAGCGGGAGGCAATGAGCAGTTCTTC. Protein sequence: CASSHRLAGGNEQFF. Using reference TRBV13 and TRBJ2-1 for the parts outside the CDR3, the full variable domain is AAGVIQSPRHLIKEKRETATLKCYPIPRHDTVYWYQQGPGQDPQFLISFYEKMQSDKGSIPDRFSAQQFSDYHSELNMSSLELGDSALYFCASSHRLAGGNEQFFGPGTRLTVL.

J is TRBJ1-1 and V is TRBV12-3 or TRBV12-4; the D is unclear. The CDR3 sequence is 12 residues long. V dropped 4 bases and J dropped 2 bases, with 5 bases sitting between them. The CDR3 sequence: CASSSDNTEAFF. CDR3 in DNA: TGTGCCAGCAGTTCAGATAACACTGAAGCTTTCTTT.

This clone was detected once. This chain links TRBV4-2 with TRBJ1-1; D may be TRBD1 (5 bases). The CDR3 runs 16 residues. Trimming cost V 0 bases and J 3 bases, with 14 bases left between them. Germline values: CDR1 LGHNA, CDR2 YNFKEQ. In DNA form, the CDR3 reads TGTGCCAGCAGCCAAGATTGGAGGGGCCATGACACTGAAGCTTTCTTT. As protein: CASSQDWRGHDTEAFF.

The chain combines TRBV27 with TRBJ2-2; D is perhaps TRBD2 (5 bases). Per the germline V gene, CDR1 is MNHEY and CDR2 is SMNVEV (reference sequence). The CDR3 spans 14 residues. V lost 7 bases to trimming and J lost 4 bases, with 13 bases between them. In DNA form, the CDR3 reads TGTGCCAGCACCCTCGGCGCGGGCACCGGGGAGCTGTTTTTT. Translated: CASTLGAGTGELFF.

DNA of the CDR3: TGTGCCAGCAGCCACCCCAGAGGGGGACAGTGCAATCAGCCCCAGCATTTT. This sequence encodes CASSHPRGGQCNQPQHF. V usage is TRBV3-1 (or the pseudogene TRBV3-2) and J usage is TRBJ1-5, with 7 bases matching TRBD1. V shed 3 bases and J 2 bases; nucleotides not matched to a gene: 10. CDR1 and CDR2 (germline): LGHDT, YNNKEL (reference sequence). This CDR3 region has 17 residues.

The V and J genes are TRBV28 and TRBJ1-5; possible D gene TRBD1, 5 bases. This CDR3 region has 14 residues. With 6 bases removed from V and 2 bases from J, the gap between germline ends came to 11 bases. The germline gives CDR1 MDHEN, CDR2 SYDVKM. The CDR3, as DNA: TGTGCCAGCAGCACACAGGTTGGCAATCAGCCCCAGCATTTT. Residues: CASSTQVGNQPQHF.

The J gene is TRBJ1-5, the V gene TRBV5-3; 7 nucleotides align to TRBD1. TRBV5-3 is assigned to the ORF class and has an uncertain function. The CDR3 has 18 amino acids. Germline trimming cut 4 bases from V and 0 bases from J; bases unmatched to any gene: 13. The CDR3 is CARSLVRGPRHSNQPQHF. CDR3 nucleotide sequence: TGTGCCAGAAGCCTGGTAAGGGGGCCACGTCATAGCAATCAGCCCCAGCATTTT.

This chain connects TRBV7-2 to TRBJ1-3; TRBD1 might be the D (5 bases). V was trimmed by 10 bases and J by 2 bases, leaving 27 bases between them. Germline CDR1 reads SGHTA; CDR2 reads FQGNSA. CDR3 length equals 18 residues. CDR3 residues: CATPKSVGTSRTGNTIYF. The CDR3 DNA follows: TGTGCCACCCCAAAATCAGTCGGGACTTCGAGGACTGGAAACACCATATATTTT.

V and J are TRBV19 and TRBJ2-6; no firm D call. Germline CDR1 reads LNHDA; CDR2 reads SQIVND (reference sequence). The CDR3 length is 11 residues. Trimming stripped 3 bases from V and 12 bases from J, with 6 bases between. The CDR3 nucleotides read TGTGCCAGTAGTATGGTCGGCGTCCTGACTTTC. Protein sequence: CASSMVGVLTF.

This clone was found once. The CDR3 loop reads CASSIATGPTYEQYF. The CDR3 nucleotides are TGTGCCAGTAGTATTGCGACAGGCCCTACCTACGAGCAGTACTTC. This sequence joins TRBV19 and TRBJ2-7; D possibly corresponds to TRBD1 (6 bases). With 3 bases removed from V and 2 bases from J, the gap between germline ends came to 14 bases. CDR1 is LNHDA, CDR2 SQIVND, per germline (reference sequence). The CDR3 is made up of 15 amino acids.

The chain couples TRBV29-1 to TRBJ2-7; 8 bases are shared with TRBD2. The CDR3 is 12 residues long. V shed 4 bases, J shed 6 bases, and the junction held 5 bases outside the gene matches. Germline V gene data show CDR1 as SQVTM and CDR2 as ANQGSEA. CDR3 sequence reads: CSVASGGREQYF. The DNA for the CDR3 is TGCAGCGTTGCCTCGGGAGGGCGCGAGCAGTACTTC.

The CDR3, as DNA: TGCGCCAGCAGTCGGGAGGGGAACACCGGGGAGCTGTTTTTT. It is translated as CASSREGNTGELFF. This chain uses TRBV5-1 with TRBJ2-2; 8 bases are shared with TRBD2. CDR3 size: 14 residues. CDR1 SGHRS and CDR2 YFSETQ come from the germline V gene. Trimming took 5 bases from V and 1 from J; bases not matched to a gene: 1.

The chain carries TRBV5-1 and TRBJ2-7; TRBD1 aligns across 8 bases. Germline lookup yields CDR1 SGHRS and CDR2 YFSETQ. The CDR3 consists of 14 residues. Trimming cost V 5 bases and J 0 bases; bases outside gene matches: 4. CDR3 nucleotide sequence: TGCGCCAGCAGAACCGGGACAGGCTCCTACGAGCAGTACTTC. This codes for CASRTGTGSYEQYF.

The chain is built from TRBV21-1 and TRBJ2-1; the table's D call, TRBD1, was not checked against the DNA. TRBV21-1 is classified as a pseudogene. This CDR3 spans 13 amino acids. CDR3 residues: CASTGTGRREQFF. CDR3 in DNA: TGTGCCAGTACCGGGACAGGCCGGAGGGAGCAGTTCTTC.

V gene TRBV7-9 combines with J gene TRBJ1-2; D unresolved. CDR3 length: 15 amino acids. The V end was cut by 2 bases, the J end by 7 bases, with 17 bases between. Per the germline V gene, CDR1 is SEHNR and CDR2 is FQNEAQ (reference sequence). The CDR3 coding sequence is TGTGCCAGCAGCTTATCGTATGAGTTGACAAGTGGCTACACCTTC. Its protein product is CASSLSYELTSGYTF.

This chain joins TRBV19 and TRBJ1-1, with a possible D match to TRBD1 (6 bases). V was trimmed by 1 base and J by 4 bases, leaving 13 bases between them. Germline V gene lookup returns CDR1 LNHDA and CDR2 SQIVND (reference sequence). The CDR3 consists of 15 residues. The CDR3 DNA follows: TGTGCCAGTAGTATAGTGACAGGTAAATCCACTGAAGCTTTCTTT. It codes for CASSIVTGKSTEAFF. Full variable domain (rest looked up from reference TRBV19 and TRBJ1-1): DGGITQSPKYLFRKEGQNVTLSCEQNLNHDAMYWYRQDPGQGLRLIYYSQIVNDFQKGDIAEGYSVSREKKESFPLTVTSAQKNPTAFYLCASSIVTGKSTEAFFGQGTRLTVV.

The table lists this clone with a few counts. This chain connects TRBV7-9 to TRBJ1-2; 12 bases fit TRBD1. Germline values: CDR1 SEHNR, CDR2 FQNEAQ (reference sequence). The V gene end was trimmed by 4 bases and the J gene end by 7 bases; junction bases not matched to a gene: 10. This CDR3 has 16 amino acids. The CDR3, as DNA: TGTGCCAGCAGCTCGGGACAGGGGGCGCCCGGCAGTGGCTACACCTTC. This encodes CASSSGQGAPGSGYTF.

The rearrangement joins TRBV5-1 to TRBJ2-2; D gene ambiguous. This CDR3 has 14 residues. Trimming took 2 bases from V and 4 from J, leaving 9 bases between them. Germline values: CDR1 SGHRS, CDR2 YFSETQ. The CDR3 region is CASSLRRGTGELFF. In DNA, the CDR3 is TGCGCCAGCAGCTTAAGAAGAGGCACCGGGGAGCTGTTTTTT. The full variable domain, completed using reference TRBV5-1 and TRBJ2-2, is KAGVTQTPRYLIKTRGQQVTLSCSPISGHRSVSWYQQTPGQGLQFLFEYFSETQRNKGNFPGRFSGRQFSNSRSEMNVSTLELGDSALYLCASSLRRGTGELFFGEGSRLTVL.